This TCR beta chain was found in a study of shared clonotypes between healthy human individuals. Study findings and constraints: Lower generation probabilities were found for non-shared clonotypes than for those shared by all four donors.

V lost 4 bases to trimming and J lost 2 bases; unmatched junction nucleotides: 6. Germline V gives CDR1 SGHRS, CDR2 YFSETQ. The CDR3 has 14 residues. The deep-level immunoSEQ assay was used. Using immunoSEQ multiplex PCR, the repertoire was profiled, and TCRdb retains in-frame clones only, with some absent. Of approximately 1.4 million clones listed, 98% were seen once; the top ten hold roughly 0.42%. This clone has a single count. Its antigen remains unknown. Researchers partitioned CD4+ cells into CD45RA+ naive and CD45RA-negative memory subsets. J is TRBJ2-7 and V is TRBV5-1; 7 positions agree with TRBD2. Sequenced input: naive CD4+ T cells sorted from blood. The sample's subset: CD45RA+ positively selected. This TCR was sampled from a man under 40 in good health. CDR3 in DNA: TGCGCCAGCAGCGGGGGGGTTGGTACCTACGAGCAGTACTTC. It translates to CASSGGVGTYEQYF.